This TCR beta chain stems from a study of blood T cell repertoires in COVID-19 (dated by TCRdb to 2018 to 2021). About the investigation overall: Samples covering the acute and convalescent phases of COVID-19 were provided by collaborators in the United States, Italy and Spain. The material from the prospective study consisted of cDNA or gDNA derived from T cells, B-cell-depleted T cells, or PBMCs. The sample metadata nearly always contained a de-identified subject ID, COVID-19 status, age in years and sex. Deeply sampled blood TCRbeta repertoires from subjects exposed to, actively infected with, or recovered from COVID-19 were included in the dataset. Samples were obtained from the ongoing ImmuneRACE study (first 160 participants) and from some 1,200 subjects provided by 6 global collaborators. HLA class I and class II types, where available, came from metadata supplied by the sample provider rather than from assay-based typing. The repertoires were released in a freely available public database meant as a resource for research on the immune response to SARS-CoV-2. What the work shows at the level of the full study, not this receptor alone: The amount of clinical and demographic metadata varied by source and participant and was provided uncurated.

Spanning cysteine to phenylalanine, the CDR3 consists of 16 amino acids. The entry retains the CDR3 DNA only, 48 bases that are in frame from base 1. V is reduced by 1 base and J by 0 bases, leaving a spacing of 7 bases between them. From a lookup of the germline V gene (reference sequence), CDR1 and CDR2 are MNHEY and SMNVEV. Enrolling through a virtual design, the prospective study's participants ranged in age from about 18 to 89 years and lived across 20 to 30 United States geographic areas. To assign participants to cohorts, the prospective study relied on clinical history that participants themselves reported in a screening survey and a study questionnaire. For ImmuneRACE Cohort 3, a participant was defined as recovered based on two consecutive negative NP/OP PCR tests, clearance by a healthcare professional, or resolution of symptoms. Each participant in the prospective study had whole blood, serum and a nasopharyngeal or oropharyngeal swab collected by mobile phlebotomists. Additional blood draws and questionnaires over a 2-month period could optionally be provided by prospective study participants. Before DNA extraction, blood samples from the prospective study were shipped at room temperature or frozen.

Comments on this clone: Its antigen is still unknown. No much larger clonotype is one base removed from it; base qualities were not supplied.

TCRbeta CDR3 regions were amplified from genomic DNA using the immunoSEQ Assay, a bias-controlled multiplex PCR. The original methods were these. The number of nucleated cells in each sample was estimated by amplification of reference gene primers within the assay. To quantify the absolute abundance of each unique TCRbeta CDR3 rearrangement, sequence reads were collapsed and filtered. For each sample, productive Simpson clonality was calculated by taking the square root of Simpson's diversity index across productive rearrangements. This immuneACCESS table, as held by TCRdb, lists in-frame sequences with V and J called but not all clones. Of the missing ones, under half trace to an unresolved V gene in checked studies; the others have no known cause. Clonal size and the V and J genes are those of that table, whereas D and trimming came from the DNA. This sample comprises about 400,000 clones, 85% to 90% of them detected only once. The ten largest make up approximately 1.5% of the sample.

Sequencing used PBMCs or T cells enriched from blood (not recorded which). The sequence derives from a woman between 25 and 40 years old who had recovered from COVID-19. The chain employs TRBV27 and TRBJ2-6; the D gene identity is not certain. The CDR3 in this case is CASSLFFSSGANVLTF. The sequence in DNA is TGTGCCAGCAGTTTATTCTTCAGCTCTGGGGCCAACGTCCTGACTTTC. Where the CDR3 stops, the reference TRBV27 and TRBJ2-6 genes take over; the full variable domain is EAQVTQNPRYLITVTGKKLTVTCSQNMNHEYMSWYRQDPGLGLRQIYYSMNVEVTDKGDVPEGYKVSRKEKRNFPLILESPSPNQTSLYFCASSLFFSSGANVLTFGAGSRLTVL.